The source of this TCR beta chain is a study of shared clonotypes between healthy human individuals (dated by TCRdb to 2020 to 2022). Broadly, across the study: A couple of women and a few men aged 18 to 49 years were included in the cohort. To estimate repertoire size and how much clonotype sharing occurs between individuals, the study deeply sequenced the blood TCR repertoires of five or six healthy adults. Each donor's leukapheresis produced roughly between roughly 0.9 and 9 billion PBMCs. Different laboratories and diverse techniques were used to prepare libraries and sequence TCR repertoires, to increase sequencing depth and limit assay-specific biases. For each donor, CD4 naive and CD4 memory were each given three plates, CD8 naive was given two plates, and CD8 memory was given one plate.

On this clone itself: This clone's antigen is unknown. Per-nucleotide qualities are absent, and no much larger clonotype sits a single base away.

Using the deep immunoSEQ assay, TCR CDR3 regions were amplified from genomic DNA by multiplex PCR. For each cell subset, the extracted genomic DNA was distributed evenly across all wells of several immunoSEQ 96-well plates, and each plate served as one replicate. For sorted subsets, about 0.2 ug genomic DNA, equal to some 28,000 T cell genomes, was loaded into each replicate PCR. The purified libraries were quantified using a Qubit 3.0 fluorometer, sized with a Bioanalyzer 2100, and then quantified again using the KAPA Library Quantification kit. Each immunoSEQ 96-well plate was sequenced on its own single-read 150-cycle Illumina NextSeq 550 flow cell. The authors' pipeline ran thus. Because only junctional sequences without quality scores were contained in the immunoSEQ output, filtering matching that applied to full-length reads could not be performed. To assign V/J genes and CDR3, sequences were annotated using PyIR, a Python wrapper for IgBLAST v1.9, with IMGT germline references. Reads were removed for weak V/J assignments (E-value above 1e-6), missing CDR3, stop codons, out-of-frame junctions, or ambiguous translated residues. A V3J clonotype was defined by an identical inferred V gene, J gene, and CDR3 amino acid sequence. To compute the percentage overlap between repertoires, the number of shared unique clonotypes was divided by the size of the smaller repertoire. RTK rarefaction, the Chao1 estimator, and Recon v2.1 estimates of unobserved clonotypes were used to assess repertoire richness. OLGA was used to compute generation probabilities for all TCRbeta clonotypes that the gDNA method yielded from several donors. TCRdb obtained this table from immuneACCESS and retained in-frame rearrangements with V and J assigned. These tables miss some clones; where compared with another copy, unresolved V genes account for less than half of the shortfall, and the remainder is unexplained. Clone size and V and J calls were adopted from that table, with D and trimming inferred from the DNA. The table for this sample lists 2 million to 2.5 million clones; 85% to 95% of them were counted only once. 0.13% of the sample lies in the top ten.

General study outcomes and caveats: Higher generation probabilities were observed for clonotypes shared by all four sorted-subset donors than for non-shared clonotypes. Naive subsets generally had larger estimated clonotype richness than memory subsets. Pairwise subsampling indicated that sequencing depth was expected to affect the degree of clonotype sharing among donors. Only blood was sampled, and tissue TCR repertoires likely differ from those in blood. Across a handful of donors, about 4.5% of naive CD4, around 3.3% of naive CD8, 2.3% of memory CD4, and under 0.45% of memory CD8 clonotypes were shared. Because the study included a small number of donors, the genetic and exposure-history diversity represented was limited. Even with the large sequencing depth, rarefaction of the sorted-subset datasets indicated that sequencing was incomplete.

Donors were healthy HIV-negative adults with no recently reported acute infections or vaccinations. All donors were Caucasian adults living in Nashville, Tennessee, USA. CD4+ T cells were enriched by magnetic negative selection, after which naive cells were positively selected on CD45RA and the negative fraction was taken as the memory subset. Blood was collected by leukapheresis, and PBMCs were isolated by Ficoll-Histopaque density gradient centrifugation and then cryopreserved in liquid nitrogen vapor phase. Analytical flow cytometry was used to check the purity and quantity of every magnetically sorted T cell population. Each sorted fraction had its genomic DNA isolated and then quantified by UV absorbance on a Nanodrop 2000c. The receptor was isolated from a young man in good health. The sequencing sample was made of naive CD4+ T cells sorted from blood. The meaning of the sample's cell subset or site label: CD45RA+ positively selected.

The sequenced DNA: TGCAGCGTTGAAGATCGACAGGGGAAAAATGAGCAGTTCTTC. This yields the protein CSVEDRQGKNEQFF. The receptor chain draws on TRBV29-1 and TRBJ2-1, with 8 central nucleotides matching TRBD1. Spanning cysteine to phenylalanine, the CDR3 consists of 14 amino acids. The retained sequence is limited to the CDR3, 42 bases, with the frame set at the first base. CDR1 SQVTM and CDR2 ANQGSEA are derived from the germline V gene. Unmatched junction bases come to 5, with V trimmed by 0 bases and J by 7 bases.